The 25 T cell receptor beta chains given below trace back to one sample, sequenced in a study of cytomegalovirus exposure and HLA in healthy donors. The PCR employed 60 Vbeta primers together with 13 Jbeta primers. Profiled with immunoSEQ multiplex PCR; TCRdb holds only in-frame clones, not every one. The table lists approximately 100,000 clones, around 62% of them singletons. The sequenced sample consisted of PBMCs. The receptors come from a young man in good health and CMV-seropositive.

The chain employs TRBV7-8 and TRBJ2-7; 8 bases align to TRBD2. The CDR3 is made up of 13 amino acids. The J segment lost 4 bases and the V segment lost 6 bases, leaving 5 bases of the junction unmatched. Germline assignment: CDR1 SGHVS and CDR2 FQNEAQ. The CDR3 sequence: CASRQRGNYEQYF. The DNA of the CDR3 is TGTGCCAGCAGGCAGCGGGGGAATTACGAGCAGTACTTC.

The V and J genes are TRBV2 and TRBJ2-1; D call uncertain. The CDR3 contains 12 residues. Germline-derived CDR1 and CDR2 are SNHLY and FYNNEI. V was clipped by 7 bases and J by 8 bases, with 12 bases between them. Here the CDR3 DNA reads TGTGCCAGCATACTAATCTGGGATGAGCAGTTCTTC. The encoded protein is CASILIWDEQFF.

The J gene is TRBJ2-3, the V gene TRBV4-1, with D maybe TRBD2 (6 bases). This CDR3 contains 12 residues. V gave up 1 base and J gave up 14 bases, with 13 bases separating them. Germline loops: CDR1 MGHRA, CDR2 YSYEKL. The CDR3 DNA is TGCGCCAGCAGCCAAGCCGGGGGTCCACGGTATTTT. Its protein is CASSQAGGPRYF.

The chain carries TRBV7-9 and TRBJ2-3; D unclear. The ends were cut back, 7 bases at V and 5 bases at J, with 13 bases in the middle. Germline CDR1 is SEHNR and CDR2 is FQNEAQ (reference sequence). The CDR3 has 13 residues. CDR3 DNA sequence: TGTGCCAGCACACCCGTTCGCGGAGATACGCAGTATTTT. It is translated as CASTPVRGDTQYF.

The chain combines TRBV5-4 with TRBJ1-4; D is unresolved. With 5 bases removed from V and 6 bases from J, the gap between germline ends came to 20 bases. The CDR3 contains 16 residues. The germline V gene encodes CDR1 SGHNT and CDR2 YYREEE (reference sequence). The CDR3 nucleotides are TGTGCCAGCAGTTACGAGGGTGCTCTCGAGTATGAAAAACTGTTTTTT. Translating it yields CASSYEGALEYEKLFF. Combining the CDR3 with reference TRBV5-4 and TRBJ1-4 gives the whole variable domain ETGVTQSPTHLIKTRGQQVTLRCSSQSGHNTVSWYQQALGQGPQFIFQYYREEENGRGNFPPRFSGLQFPNYSSELNVNALELDDSALYLCASSYEGALEYEKLFFGSGTQLSVL.

The J gene is TRBJ2-1, the V gene TRBV10-3; possible D gene TRBD2, 5 bases. The CDR3 covers 11 residues. CDR1 is ENHRY and CDR2 is SYGVKD in the germline V gene. V was trimmed by 10 bases and J by 6 bases, leaving 10 bases between them. CDR3 sequence (DNA): TGTGCCACCCTCCTAGCCAATGAGCAGTTCTTC. It codes for CATLLANEQFF.

The V and J genes are TRBV28 and TRBJ2-7; the match to TRBD2 covers 8 bases. V trimming: 8 bases; J trimming: 6 bases; junction bases outside the gene matches: 15. This CDR3 region has 15 residues. Germline loops: CDR1 MDHEN, CDR2 SYDVKM. CDR3 sequence reads: CASLPHGLRGGEQYF. CDR3 DNA sequence: TGTGCCAGCCTCCCCCACGGACTCCGGGGGGGCGAGCAGTACTTC.

The V call is TRBV13, the J call TRBJ2-2; TRBD1 matches 7 bases. V trimming: 2 bases; J trimming: 1 base; junction bases outside the gene matches: 4. There are 16 residues in the CDR3. Germline V gene sequence: CDR1 PRHDT, CDR2 FYEKMQ (reference sequence). The CDR3 DNA reads TGTGCCAGCAGCTTAACAGGGGCCCAGAACACCGGGGAGCTGTTTTTT. Translated, it gives CASSLTGAQNTGELFF.

V gene TRBV28 combines with J gene TRBJ2-7; a weak D match, TRBD1 (6 bases). V lost 1 base and J 7 bases, leaving 14 bases between the germline ends. The CDR3 totals 14 residues. Per the germline V gene, CDR1 is MDHEN and CDR2 is SYDVKM. The CDR3 is CASSLSYRVVEQYF. DNA of the CDR3: TGTGCCAGCAGTTTATCCTACAGGGTAGTGGAGCAGTACTTC. The full variable domain, its missing parts supplied by reference TRBV28 and TRBJ2-7, is DVKVTQSSRYLVKRTGEKVFLECVQDMDHENMFWYRQDPGLGLRLIYFSYDVKMKEKGDIPEGYSVSREKKERFSLILESASTNQTSMYLCASSLSYRVVEQYFGPGTRLTVT.

This clone was seen a handful of times. The chain recombines TRBV9 with TRBJ2-3; D is undetermined. The V gene's germline CDR1 is SGDLS and CDR2 YYNGEE. The CDR3 is 15 residues long. Trimming shortened V by 0 bases and J by 1 base, and 9 bases separated the two germline ends. DNA for the CDR3: TGTGCCAGCAGCGTAGCGGCGGATCGCACAGATACGCAGTATTTT. Protein sequence: CASSVAADRTDTQYF.

The V and J genes are TRBV5-4 and TRBJ1-2, with D hard to call. The germline V gene has CDR1 SGHNT and CDR2 YYREEE (reference sequence). The CDR3 totals 13 residues. V lost 4 bases and J 6 bases, leaving 13 bases between the germline ends. The CDR3 region is CASSDWAGDGYTF. CDR3 DNA sequence: TGTGCCAGCAGCGACTGGGCCGGGGATGGCTACACCTTC.

The chain is built from TRBV19 and TRBJ2-7; tentative D call: TRBD1 (6 bases). The germline V gene encodes CDR1 LNHDA and CDR2 SQIVND (reference sequence). V dropped 3 bases and J dropped 2 bases, with 17 bases sitting between them. The CDR3 runs to 16 residues. CDR3 sequence (DNA): TGTGCCAGTAGTATTAAGGGCAGGGGAAGCACCTACGAGCAGTACTTC. This translates into CASSIKGRGSTYEQYF.

The chain combines TRBV25-1 with TRBJ2-7; D is perhaps TRBD2 (5 bases). V lost 4 bases to trimming and J lost 3 bases, with 10 bases between them. The CDR3 totals 13 residues. Germline loops: CDR1 MGHDK, CDR2 SYGVNS. The CDR3 loop is CASSVGLYYEQYF. Here the CDR3 DNA reads TGTGCCAGCAGTGTCGGACTTTACTACGAGCAGTACTTC.

J is TRBJ2-3 and V is TRBV7-8; no clear D gene. CDR1 is SGHVS, CDR2 FQNEAQ, per germline. The CDR3 totals 14 residues. Trimming removed 6 bases at V and 1 base at J, with 11 bases between. DNA of the CDR3: TGTGCCAGCAGTTATTTAATCGGCACAGATACGCAGTATTTT. Translated, it gives CASSYLIGTDTQYF. The full variable domain, with the rest looked up from reference TRBV7-8 and TRBJ2-3, is GAGVSQSPRYKVAKRGQDVALRCDPISGHVSLFWYQQALGQGPEFLTYFQNEAQLDKSGLPSDRFFAERPEGSVSTLKIQRTQQEDSAVYLCASSYLIGTDTQYFGPGTRLTVL.

V is TRBV10-2 and J is TRBJ1-2; the match to TRBD1 covers 9 bases. V trimming: 5 bases; J trimming: 7 bases; junction bases outside the gene matches: 5. This CDR3 comprises 13 residues. Germline values: CDR1 WSHSY, CDR2 SAAADI. The CDR3 DNA reads as TGCGCCAGCAGTTTACCGGGACAGGGTGGCTACACCTTC. The encoded protein is CASSLPGQGGYTF.

This chain connects TRBV6-5 to TRBJ2-3; 10 bases agree with TRBD1. The V segment lost 6 bases and the J segment 6 bases; nucleotides outside the gene matches: 9. Germline V gene sequence: CDR1 MNHEY, CDR2 SVGAGI. The CDR3 contains 15 residues. The CDR3 DNA reads TGTGCCAGCAGCCTGGGACAGGGGTTTTTGGATACGCAGTATTTT. Translated, it gives CASSLGQGFLDTQYF.

This chain connects TRBV11-2 to TRBJ2-5; TRBD2 aligns across 11 bases. J was trimmed by 4 bases and V by 6 bases; bases with no gene match: 7. Germline values: CDR1 SGHAT, CDR2 FQNNGV. This CDR3 is built from 15 residues. The CDR3 protein is CASSFLSGGAETQYF. The CDR3 DNA is TGTGCCAGCAGTTTCCTTAGCGGGGGGGCAGAGACCCAGTACTTC.

The chain joins TRBV5-1 to TRBJ2-5, with 9 bases aligning to TRBD2. The CDR3 loop spans 15 amino acids. After removal of 2 bases from V and 5 bases from J, the junction contained 7 bases not matched to a gene. The germline V gene encodes CDR1 SGHRS and CDR2 YFSETQ. CDR3: CASSFMPSGDETQYF. DNA for the CDR3: TGCGCCAGCAGCTTTATGCCTAGCGGGGACGAGACCCAGTACTTC.

CDR3 nucleotides: TGCGCCAGCGGCACTAGCGGGGGGGCTGAGACCCAGTACTTC. It specifies CASGTSGGAETQYF. The chain is built from TRBV5-1 and TRBJ2-5; 13 nucleotides match TRBD2. Trimming at V came to 7 bases and at J to 5 bases, leaving 5 bases not matched to a gene. CDR1 is SGHRS, CDR2 YFSETQ, per germline. This CDR3 comprises 14 residues.

This clone was seen only a few times. V is TRBV29-1 and J is TRBJ2-6, with 10 bases lining up with TRBD1. The V segment lost 6 bases and the J segment 2 bases; nucleotides outside the gene matches: 7. Germline CDR1 and CDR2: SQVTM and ANQGSEA. This CDR3 comprises 16 residues. The CDR3 DNA reads TGCAGCGTGAGGGACAGGGGAGTTGCTGGGGCCAACGTCCTGACTTTC. Translating gives CSVRDRGVAGANVLTF.

This clone has only a few counts. V gene TRBV4-2 combines with J gene TRBJ2-7; a weak D match, TRBD1 (6 bases). Germline CDR1 reads LGHNA; CDR2 reads YNFKEQ. The CDR3 is made up of 12 amino acids. V lost 3 bases to trimming and J lost 4 bases, with 7 bases between them. CDR3 bases: TGTGCCAGCAGCCATCAGGGGTACGAGCAGTACTTC. Its translation: CASSHQGYEQYF.

This chain connects TRBV7-2 to TRBJ1-2; 9 positions match TRBD1. Germline V gene lookup returns CDR1 SGHTA and CDR2 FQGNSA. The CDR3 sequence is 17 residues long. Unmatched junction bases numbered 9, after V lost 0 bases and J lost 4 bases. The CDR3 spells CASSLAVTGGVSYGYTF. The CDR3 DNA follows: TGTGCCAGCAGCTTAGCGGTGACAGGGGGGGTGAGCTATGGCTACACCTTC.

This clone has just one count. The rearrangement joins TRBV19 to TRBJ2-7; 7 nucleotides match TRBD2. Germline CDR1 reads LNHDA; CDR2 reads SQIVND (reference sequence). The CDR3 length is 16 residues. Trimming cost V 5 bases and J 7 bases; bases outside gene matches: 17. The CDR3: CASSRGGRSARGEQYF. The CDR3 DNA reads as TGTGCCAGTAGTCGCGGGGGTCGAAGCGCTAGGGGTGAGCAGTACTTC.

The chain links TRBV5-5 to TRBJ2-5; 10 bases agree with TRBD1. V was clipped by 4 bases and J by 5 bases; unmatched bases: 5. This CDR3 spans 14 amino acids. CDR1 is SGHKS, CDR2 YYEKEE, per germline (reference sequence). CDR3 in DNA: TGTGCCAGCAGCCGGGACAGGGGAGTTGAGACCCAGTACTTC. Amino acid sequence: CASSRDRGVETQYF.

The chain uses TRBV9 and TRBJ2-5; D may be TRBD2 (7 bases). V was clipped by 0 bases and J by 4 bases, with 10 bases between them. Germline V gene data show CDR1 as SGDLS and CDR2 as YYNGEE. The CDR3 spans 14 residues. CDR3 coding DNA: TGTGCCAGCAGCGTAGGGGGGGGCCCAGAGACCCAGTACTTC. Translation: CASSVGGGPETQYF.